These 8 T cell receptor beta chains originate from one sample sequenced in a study of control samples from healthy donors and cancer patients. TCRdb keeps only in-frame clones here, not all; method: immunoSEQ multiplex PCR. The table lists roughly 89,000 clones, 75% to 95% of them singletons, with roughly a sixth in the top ten. The specimen was blood. Source of these receptors: a man aged 50-60 years in good health.

The J gene is TRBJ1-6, the V gene TRBV25-1, with D hard to call. The CDR3 loop spans 13 amino acids. Germline CDR1 and CDR2: MGHDK and SYGVNS. V lost 5 bases and J lost 10, with 12 bases in between. Written as DNA, the CDR3 is TGTGCCAGCAGTACCGGGCCCAGGTCACCCCTCCACTTT. This gives the protein CASSTGPRSPLHF.

The rearrangement joins TRBV18 to TRBJ1-1, with 7 bases aligning to TRBD1. Germline loops: CDR1 KGHSH, CDR2 LQKENI. V lost 2 bases, J lost 1 base, and 4 bases stayed unmatched. CDR3 length: 15 amino acids. The chain's CDR3 is CASSPTQGGNTEAFF. The CDR3 nucleotides are TGTGCCAGCTCACCAACTCAGGGGGGGAACACTGAAGCTTTCTTT.

The DNA for the CDR3 is TGTGCCTTGGGGGGCGCAGACCGGGGGAGCAGAATTGCTAACTATGGCTACACCTTC. Translated, it gives CALGGADRGSRIANYGYTF. This chain uses TRBV30 with TRBJ1-2; D might be TRBD1 (6 bases). This CDR3 is 19 amino acids long. Germline V gene data show CDR1 as GTSNPN and CDR2 as SVGIG (reference sequence). V shed 7 bases and J shed 0 bases, with 30 bases lying between them.

The CDR3 DNA reads as TGTGCCAGCAGCTTCAGGGAGTACTCCTACGAGCAGTACTTC. It translates to CASSFREYSYEQYF. The chain uses TRBV7-2 and TRBJ2-7; possibly TRBD1 or TRBD2 for D (5 bases each). Looked up from germline, CDR1 is SGHTA and CDR2 is FQGNSA. Trimming took off 3 bases at V and 0 bases at J, with 9 bases between the two ends. The CDR3 runs 14 residues. Filled out from reference TRBV7-2 and TRBJ2-7, the complete variable domain reads GAGVSQSPSNKVTEKGKDVELRCDPISGHTALYWYRQSLGQGLEFLIYFQGNSAPDKSGLPSDRFSAERTGGSVSTLTIQRTQQEDSAVYLCASSFREYSYEQYFGPGTRLTVT.

V usage is TRBV7-2 and J usage is TRBJ1-1; 7 positions agree with TRBD1. J was trimmed by 3 bases and V by 4 bases; bases with no gene match: 2. CDR3 size: 13 residues. Germline values: CDR1 SGHTA, CDR2 FQGNSA. CDR3 DNA: TGTGCCAGCAGCTCGACAGGGTACACTGAAGCTTTCTTT. It specifies CASSSTGYTEAFF.

The chain has TRBV24-1 and TRBJ2-1; no reliable D call. Germline V gene data show CDR1 as KGHDR and CDR2 as SFDVKD. The CDR3 length is 13 residues. The V and J ends lost 0 bases and 5 bases respectively, with 4 bases between them. The CDR3 bases are TGTGCCACCAGTGATTTGGCCGACAATGAGCAGTTCTTC. Encoded protein: CATSDLADNEQFF.

The chain has TRBV11-2 and TRBJ1-1, with D tentatively TRBD1 (5 bases). The CDR3 spans 15 residues. The germline V gene has CDR1 SGHAT and CDR2 FQNNGV. Trimming removed 1 base from V and 1 base from J, with 10 bases in between. The CDR3 spells CASSLASQGNTEAFF. The CDR3 nucleotides are TGTGCCAGCAGCTTAGCTTCTCAGGGGAACACTGAAGCTTTCTTT.

This chain uses TRBV4-1 with TRBJ1-4; D uncertain. The CDR3 length is 16 residues. Germline CDR1 reads MGHRA; CDR2 reads YSYEKL. V dropped 0 bases and J dropped 0 bases, with 8 bases sitting between them. The CDR3 loop is CASSQETAATNEKLFF. The CDR3 bases are TGCGCCAGCAGCCAAGAAACAGCTGCAACTAATGAAAAACTGTTTTTT.